Given below is one T cell receptor (beta chain) in context. The antigen is not known. Template switching (which added a universal primer site) was used, and cDNA carried unique molecular identifiers. Each CDR3 protein gets one entry after TCRdb re-called the 5' RACE reads with MiXCR. The sample lists around 550,000 distinct CDR3 sequences; 15% were seen once. This record comes from a study of identical twins. Study outcomes and limitations: Out-of-frame TCR alpha sharing observed in monozygotic twins exceeded model estimates. High-abundance cord blood beta clonotypes had fewer insertions; memory repertoires showed none. Some out-of-frame alpha sequences were shared by twins, and these showed excess low generation probability.

The CDR3 consists of 11 residues. Germline V CDR1 and CDR2: DFQATT, SNEGSKA (reference sequence). With 1 base removed from V and 7 bases from J, the gap between germline ends came to 5 bases. The sample was also reused in another study, on yellow fever vaccine responses in identical twins.

This rearrangement joins TRBV20-1 to TRBJ1-5; D unclear. This receptor was obtained from a woman aged 18-29 years in good health. What was sequenced was CD4+ T cells sorted from blood. The CDR3 nucleotides read TGCAGTGCTAGAGGGGCCCAGCCCCAGCATTTT. Protein: CSARGAQPQHF.